The 18 T cell receptor beta chains given below trace back to one sample, sequenced in a study of T-cell memory formation after mild COVID-19. TCRdb re-analysed the 5' RACE reads in MiXCR, keeping a single row per CDR3 protein. The data hold fewer than 700,000 distinct CDR3 sequences, with less than 25% observed a single time. The sequencing sample was made of PBMCs or a T cell subset sorted from them (not recorded which). All receptors come from an adult woman who had mild COVID-19 (a few samples of this study predate the infection). Cell type and time point are not known.

The chain recombines TRBV20-1 with TRBJ2-5, with D tentatively TRBD1 or TRBD2 (6 bases each). The CDR3 has 18 residues. CDR1 is DFQATT and CDR2 is SNEGSKA in the germline V gene (reference sequence). The V and J ends lost 0 bases and 5 bases respectively, with 25 bases between them. CDR3 amino acids: CSARDRARSGADGETQYF. For the CDR3, the DNA is TGCAGTGCTAGAGATCGAGCTAGGTCGGGGGCTGATGGGGAGACCCAGTACTTC.

This chain joins TRBV5-1 and TRBJ2-2; the match to TRBD2 covers 7 bases. There are 19 residues in the CDR3. The germline CDR1 and CDR2 sequences are SGHRS and YFSETQ. V lost 0 bases, J lost 1 base, and 12 bases stayed unmatched. CDR3 loop: CASSLAPWSGAKNTGELFF. CDR3 bases: TGCGCCAGCAGCTTGGCCCCGTGGAGCGGGGCCAAGAACACCGGGGAGCTGTTTTTT.

The rearrangement joins TRBV5-1 to TRBJ2-2, with no clear D. CDR1 SGHRS and CDR2 YFSETQ come from the germline V gene. The ends were cut back, 6 bases at V and 5 bases at J, with 14 bases in the middle. CDR3 size: 14 residues. DNA of the CDR3: TGCGCCAGCAAAGTTTCCGGAGCAACCGGGGAGCTGTTTTTT. It yields the protein CASKVSGATGELFF. The full variable domain, in which reference TRBV5-1 and TRBJ2-2 provide the parts outside the CDR3, is KAGVTQTPRYLIKTRGQQVTLSCSPISGHRSVSWYQQTPGQGLQFLFEYFSETQRNKGNFPGRFSGRQFSNSRSEMNVSTLELGDSALYLCASKVSGATGELFFGEGSRLTVL.

The CDR3 DNA reads TGTGCCAGCAGCTTACTGAGACAGGGACTCTATGGCTACACCTTC. Residues: CASSLLRQGLYGYTF. The chain has TRBV7-9 and TRBJ1-2; 7 bases are shared with TRBD1. V gave up 2 bases and J gave up 4 bases; unmatched junction bases: 7. Germline V lookup: CDR1 SEHNR, CDR2 FQNEAQ (reference sequence). The CDR3 is 15 residues long.

This clonotype appeared a few times. V usage is TRBV5-5 and J usage is TRBJ1-2, with a possible D match to TRBD1 (6 bases). V lost 0 bases to trimming and J lost 10 bases, with 25 bases between them. Germline V gene data show CDR1 as SGHKS and CDR2 as YYEKEE (reference sequence). The CDR3 contains 17 residues. This CDR3 is CASSLGPLPGGDGAYTF. The CDR3 nucleotides are TGTGCCAGCAGCTTGGGGCCCCTCCCGGGGGGCGATGGTGCCTACACCTTC.

Written as DNA, the CDR3 is TGCGCCAGCGCCCCGGGGACCGCCCTTAACGAGCAGTACTTC. It encodes CASAPGTALNEQYF. V usage is TRBV5-1 and J usage is TRBJ2-7, with D perhaps matching TRBD1 or TRBD2 (5 bases each). The CDR3 is 14 residues long. Germline lookup yields CDR1 SGHRS and CDR2 YFSETQ. V lost 7 bases and J lost 5, with 19 bases in between.

This clonotype has a count of ten or more. The chain links TRBV7-9 to TRBJ2-7; 7 nucleotides match TRBD2. The CDR3 extends over 15 amino acids. V gave up 0 bases and J gave up 7 bases; unmatched junction bases: 9. Germline lookup yields CDR1 SEHNR and CDR2 FQNEAQ (reference sequence). The DNA for the CDR3 is TGTGCCAGCAGCTTAGCGAGCGCGGGAGCTAAGGAGCAGTACTTC. Translated: CASSLASAGAKEQYF.

This clonotype was seen only a few times. The chain couples TRBV5-6 to TRBJ2-3; D not resolved. The germline V and J ends were trimmed by 4 bases and 2 bases, with 5 bases remaining between them. The CDR3 totals 12 residues. Germline-derived CDR1 and CDR2 are SGHDT and YYEEEE. The chain's CDR3 is CASSRHTDTQYF. The CDR3 DNA reads as TGTGCCAGCAGCAGACACACAGATACGCAGTATTTT.

The gene calls are TRBV5-1 and TRBJ2-2; D might be TRBD1 or TRBD2, each matching 5 bases. V was shortened by 0 bases and J by 6 bases, with 15 bases between the two germline ends. The germline V gene has CDR1 SGHRS and CDR2 YFSETQ. The CDR3 runs to 16 residues. The CDR3, as DNA: TGCGCCAGCAGCTTGGGGGGGACCCCTCGGGCCGGGGAGCTGTTTTTT. The encoded protein is CASSLGGTPRAGELFF.

V usage is TRBV14 and J usage is TRBJ1-3; the match to TRBD1 covers 7 bases. Looked up from germline, CDR1 is SGHDN and CDR2 is FVKESK. This CDR3 comprises 17 residues. V lost 2 bases and J lost 0; bases outside the gene matches: 7. CDR3 in amino acids: CASSQLTGFTSGNTIYF. The CDR3 region has the DNA TGTGCCAGCAGCCAACTGACAGGGTTCACCTCTGGAAACACCATATATTTT. The complete variable domain, with remaining parts taken from reference TRBV14 and TRBJ1-3, reads EAGVTQFPSHSVIEKGQTVTLRCDPISGHDNLYWYRRVMGKEIKFLLHFVKESKQDESGMPNNRFLAERTGGTYSTLKVQPAELEDSGVYFCASSQLTGFTSGNTIYFGEGSWLTVV.

This rearrangement joins TRBV7-9 to TRBJ1-1, with TRBD1 identical over 9 bases. V was clipped by 3 bases and J by 6 bases; unmatched bases: 11. The V gene's germline CDR1 is SEHNR and CDR2 FQNEAQ (reference sequence). The CDR3 extends over 16 amino acids. The CDR3 region is CASSLGGTGNVAEAFF. The CDR3 DNA reads as TGTGCCAGCAGCTTGGGAGGGACAGGGAACGTGGCTGAAGCTTTCTTT.

This clonotype was seen only a few times. The chain uses TRBV5-1 and TRBJ2-1; D is undetermined. This CDR3 contains 13 residues. Trimming took 7 bases from V and 2 from J, leaving 10 bases between them. Germline V gives CDR1 SGHRS, CDR2 YFSETQ. CDR3 amino acids: CASRTETYNEQFF. The CDR3 nucleotides read TGCGCCAGCCGGACGGAGACCTACAATGAGCAGTTCTTC.

This clonotype was seen more than once but under ten times. The CDR3 coding sequence is TGTGCCAGCAGCTTAAAAGGGACCCAGTACTTC. It yields the protein CASSLKGTQYF. This chain uses TRBV11-2 with TRBJ2-5; D gene unclear. The V gene's germline CDR1 is SGHAT and CDR2 FQNNGV. The ends were cut back, 2 bases at V and 7 bases at J, with 5 bases in the middle. The CDR3 has 11 amino acids.

Only a few counts were recorded for this clonotype. The chain employs TRBV29-1 and TRBJ1-1; no clear D. Per germline, CDR1 SQVTM and CDR2 ANQGSEA. There are 14 residues in the CDR3. The V gene lost 6 bases and the J gene lost 4 bases, with 18 bases spanning the gap. CDR3 protein: CSVRAASRVTEAFF. In nucleotides, the CDR3 is TGCAGCGTCCGGGCGGCATCGAGAGTCACTGAAGCTTTCTTT.

This chain links TRBV7-2 with TRBJ1-5, with TRBD1 matching 8 bases. The ends lost 4 bases at V and 4 bases at J; junction bases unmatched: 9. Looked up from germline, CDR1 is SGHTA and CDR2 is FQGNSA. The CDR3 runs to 16 residues. CDR3 in amino acids: CASSSETGVRNQPQHF. Written as DNA, the CDR3 is TGTGCCAGCAGCTCCGAGACAGGGGTCAGGAATCAGCCCCAGCATTTT.

In this sample, this clonotype turned up many times. J is TRBJ2-6 and V is TRBV7-2; D is perhaps TRBD2 (6 bases). This CDR3 is built from 17 residues. CDR1 SGHTA and CDR2 FQGNSA come from the germline V gene. With 5 bases removed from V and 0 bases from J, the gap between germline ends came to 14 bases. The DNA of the CDR3 is TGTGCCAGCAGCGGGGGGAGAGTAAGCTCTGGGGCCAACGTCCTGACTTTC. Translating it yields CASSGGRVSSGANVLTF. Full variable domain (remainder filled in from reference TRBV7-2 and TRBJ2-6): GAGVSQSPSNKVTEKGKDVELRCDPISGHTALYWYRQSLGQGLEFLIYFQGNSAPDKSGLPSDRFSAERTGGSVSTLTIQRTQQEDSAVYLCASSGGRVSSGANVLTFGAGSRLTVL.

This clonotype was counted only a few times. The junction shows a germline mismatch at one end, possibly a read error. J is TRBJ2-1 and V is TRBV9; D possibly uses TRBD1 or TRBD2 (5 bases each). The CDR3 is 13 residues long. The germline V gene has CDR1 SGDLS and CDR2 YYNGEE. CDR3 DNA: TGTGCCAGCAGCGGGGGACCTCAGCAAGTACAGAGTTTC. This codes for CASSGGPQQVQSF.

The rearrangement links TRBV15 to TRBJ2-5, with D possibly being TRBD2 (5 bases). Trimming left V 4 bases short and J 4 bases short, with 16 bases between. Germline CDR1 and CDR2: LNHNV and YYDKDF (reference sequence). This CDR3 region has 15 residues. The DNA for the CDR3 is TGTGCCACCAGCAACAATGTGGGAGTTGGAGAGACCCAGTACTTC. Translation gives CATSNNVGVGETQYF.